Listed here are 12 T cell receptor beta chains from one sample, sequenced in a study of blood T cell repertoires in COVID-19. Assay: immunoSEQ multiplex PCR; the TCRdb copy retains only in-frame clones and omits some. The sample shows under 250,000 clones, 88% of them seen only once. Specimen: peripheral blood. These receptors came from a woman in her 30s with COVID-19, enrolled during active disease.

The chain is built from TRBV28 and TRBJ1-5; D possibly corresponds to TRBD1 (5 bases). There are 15 residues in the CDR3. V was shortened by 5 bases and J by 0 bases, with 11 bases between the two germline ends. From germline, CDR1 is MDHEN and CDR2 SYDVKM. CDR3 sequence (DNA): TGTGCCAGCAGTCCACAGGTCTATAGCAATCAGCCCCAGCATTTT. Residues: CASSPQVYSNQPQHF. Full variable domain (remainder filled in from reference TRBV28 and TRBJ1-5): DVKVTQSSRYLVKRTGEKVFLECVQDMDHENMFWYRQDPGLGLRLIYFSYDVKMKEKGDIPEGYSVSREKKERFSLILESASTNQTSMYLCASSPQVYSNQPQHFGDGTRLSIL.

This clone was seen once. The gene calls are TRBV12-3 or TRBV12-4 and TRBJ1-6; D gene ambiguous. The V and J ends lost 5 bases and 0 bases respectively, with 2 bases between them. The CDR3 is 13 residues long. CDR3 loop: CASSHSYNSPLHF. The CDR3 DNA sequence: TGTGCCAGCAGTCACTCCTATAATTCACCCCTCCACTTT.

The chain couples TRBV3-1 (or the pseudogene TRBV3-2) to TRBJ2-3; the D gene is possibly TRBD1 (5 bases). This CDR3 contains 16 residues. Trimming removed 4 bases at V and 2 bases at J, with 16 bases between. Germline V gene data show CDR1 as LGHDT and CDR2 as YNNKEL (reference sequence). The CDR3 loop reads CASSPAIQEITDTQYF. CDR3 sequence (DNA): TGTGCCAGCAGCCCCGCCATACAGGAGATCACAGATACGCAGTATTTT.

The CDR3 spells CASSLAGGENIQYF. CDR3 in DNA: TGTGCCAGCAGCTTAGCGGGGGGTGAAAACATTCAGTACTTC. V usage is TRBV7-2 and J usage is TRBJ2-4; tentative D call: TRBD2 (6 bases). V was trimmed by 0 bases and J by 5 bases, leaving 8 bases between them. The CDR3 spans 14 residues. Germline V gene data show CDR1 as SGHTA and CDR2 as FQGNSA.

V usage is TRBV29-1 and J usage is TRBJ2-3, with 8 bases lining up with TRBD1. V dropped 4 bases and J dropped 4; count of bases not matched to a gene: 7. Germline V gene sequence: CDR1 SQVTM, CDR2 ANQGSEA. There are 14 residues in the CDR3. The CDR3 sequence: CSVVRTGRADTQYF. Written as DNA, the CDR3 is TGCAGCGTTGTGAGGACAGGGCGCGCAGATACGCAGTATTTT.

The sample holds one count of this clone. The chain couples TRBV18 to TRBJ2-7; the match to TRBD2 covers 12 bases. Germline lookup yields CDR1 KGHSH and CDR2 LQKENI. Trimming cost V 2 bases and J 6 bases; bases outside gene matches: 11. The CDR3 consists of 17 residues. The CDR3 DNA follows: TGTGCCAGCTCACCATCGGTGACTAGCGGGGGTGGGGCCGAGCAGTACGTC. Amino acid sequence: CASSPSVTSGGGAEQYV.

The chain links TRBV20-1 to TRBJ2-7; 9 bases agree with TRBD2. CDR3 size: 14 residues. J lost 2 bases, V lost 3 bases, and 5 bases had no gene match. Germline values: CDR1 DFQATT, CDR2 SNEGSKA (reference sequence). CDR3 loop: CSASKREEPYEQYV. CDR3 DNA: TGCAGTGCTAGTAAGCGGGAGGAACCCTACGAGCAGTACGTC.

The chain couples TRBV5-5 to TRBJ2-5; 11 bases are a match to TRBD2. The CDR3 is 17 amino acids. CDR1 is SGHKS and CDR2 is YYEKEE in the germline V gene (reference sequence). V shed 0 bases and J 5 bases; nucleotides not matched to a gene: 9. CDR3 loop: CASSLDGTSGGMETQYF. CDR3 DNA sequence: TGTGCCAGCAGCTTGGACGGGACTAGCGGAGGGATGGAGACCCAGTACTTC.

The rearrangement links TRBV6-5 to TRBJ1-1, with 10 positions matching TRBD1. Germline V lookup: CDR1 MNHEY, CDR2 SVGAGI. Trimming at V came to 6 bases and at J to 11 bases, leaving 15 bases not matched to a gene. The CDR3 has 15 amino acids. The CDR3 reads CASRNRQGARLRAFF. The CDR3 nucleotides read TGTGCCAGCAGGAATAGACAGGGGGCGCGACTGAGGGCTTTCTTT.

The rearrangement links TRBV10-2 to TRBJ2-3; 9 nucleotides agree with TRBD2. The CDR3 runs 16 residues. V shed 0 bases and J 5 bases; nucleotides not matched to a gene: 6. The germline V gene has CDR1 WSHSY and CDR2 SAAADI. The CDR3 sequence: CASSESFLAGLDTQYF. The CDR3, as DNA: TGCGCCAGCAGTGAGTCCTTCCTAGCGGGGCTAGATACGCAGTATTTT.

The CDR3: CATSRSGQGNNYGYTF. The CDR3, as DNA: TGTGCCACCAGCCGCAGTGGACAGGGGAACAACTATGGCTACACCTTC. The chain combines TRBV15 with TRBJ1-2; TRBD1 agrees at 9 bases. This CDR3 has 16 residues. Germline trimming cut 5 bases from V and 2 bases from J; bases unmatched to any gene: 9. Germline loops: CDR1 LNHNV, CDR2 YYDKDF (reference sequence).

This rearrangement joins TRBV18 to TRBJ2-4; 7 bases are a match to TRBD2. In germline, CDR1 is KGHSH, CDR2 LQKENI. V shed 3 bases, J shed 1 base, and the junction held 6 bases outside the gene matches. The CDR3 loop spans 16 amino acids. CDR3 DNA: TGTGCCAGCTCACCTGAGTTGGGGGGGGCCAAAAACATTCAGTACTTC. Protein sequence: CASSPELGGAKNIQYF.